Presented here are 5 T cell receptor beta chains from one specimen sequenced in a study of blood T cell repertoires in COVID-19. Assay used: immunoSEQ multiplex PCR; TCRdb lists only in-frame clones, some missing. The sample holds about 120,000 clones, 78% seen once. Sequencing was done on a sample of peripheral blood. Receptors originate from a man aged 65-85 years with acute or convalescent COVID-19.

This clone appeared a few times. V is TRBV7-2 and J is TRBJ2-3; 9 bases are shared with TRBD2. The CDR3 has 16 amino acids. Germline lookup yields CDR1 SGHTA and CDR2 FQGNSA. With 0 bases clipped from V and 8 bases from J, the junction kept 9 bases outside the gene matches. The CDR3: CASSLAAGGSGRTQYF. CDR3 DNA sequence: TGTGCCAGCAGCTTAGCGGCGGGGGGGTCCGGGCGTACGCAGTATTTT.

The chain uses TRBV11-3 and TRBJ2-3, with D possibly being TRBD2 (6 bases). Per the germline V gene, CDR1 is SGHNT and CDR2 is YENEEA. V lost 1 base, J lost 1 base, and 9 bases lay in between. CDR3 length: 15 residues. The CDR3 DNA reads TGTGCCAGCAGCTTAGGCGGGGCGGGCACAGATACGCAGTATTTT. This gives the protein CASSLGGAGTDTQYF.

The chain joins TRBV21-1 to TRBJ1-5; the D call in the table, TRBD1, was not verified against the DNA. TRBV21-1 is reported as a pseudogene. This CDR3 has 16 amino acids. The CDR3 DNA is TGTGCCAGCAACCAGGACAGGTTTTATAGCAATCAGCCCCAGCATTTT. This translates into CASNQDRFYSNQPQHF.

V and J are TRBV5-1 and TRBJ1-3, with D unclear. Trimming took off 4 bases at V and 0 bases at J, with 11 bases between the two ends. This CDR3 comprises 15 residues. In germline, CDR1 is SGHRS, CDR2 YFSETQ. The CDR3 DNA sequence: TGCGCCAGCAGCCGGGAATCGATCTCTGGAAACACCATATATTTT. This translates into CASSRESISGNTIYF.

This chain uses TRBV6-2 or TRBV6-3 with TRBJ2-3; TRBD2 matches 8 bases. The CDR3 is made up of 15 amino acids. Trimming cost V 4 bases and J 5 bases; bases outside gene matches: 8. From germline, CDR1 is MNHEY and CDR2 SVGEGT. The CDR3 here is CASSLPGGLGDTQYF. CDR3 nucleotide sequence: TGTGCCAGCAGTTTGCCGGGGGGGCTAGGAGATACGCAGTATTTT.